This T cell receptor beta chain emerged from a study of cytomegalovirus exposure and HLA in healthy donors. The PCR used 60 Vbeta and 13 Jbeta primers. Using immunoSEQ multiplex PCR, the repertoire was profiled, and TCRdb retains in-frame clones only, with some absent. This specimen shows 100,000 to 150,000 clones; the ten leading clones hold approximately 0.93%. CDR3 size: 13 residues. V lost 3 bases, J lost 3 bases, and 0 bases stayed unmatched. CDR1 KGHSH and CDR2 LQKENI come from the germline V gene. This TCR derives from a man between 18 and 35 years old in good health and CMV-seronegative. The sequencing input was PBMCs. This chain joins TRBV18 and TRBJ2-7, with TRBD2 matching over 9 bases. DNA of the CDR3: TGTGCCAGCTCACCTAGCGGGAGCTACGAGCAGTACTTC. Translating gives CASSPSGSYEQYF.